One sample yielded the 3 T cell receptor beta chains listed below, sequenced in a study of blood T cell repertoires in COVID-19. TCRdb's copy holds only in-frame clones and misses some; the assay was immunoSEQ multiplex PCR. This sample yields a few hundred thousand clones, of which 90% are seen a single time; approximately 2.1% belongs to the top ten. Material: peripheral blood. These receptors came from a woman aged 55-70 years with COVID-19, enrolled during active disease.

The chain is built from TRBV6-2 or TRBV6-3 and TRBJ1-5, with 7 bases that match TRBD1. The J segment lost 4 bases and the V segment lost 0 bases, leaving 9 bases of the junction unmatched. The CDR3 totals 17 residues. The germline V gene has CDR1 MNHEY and CDR2 SVGEGT. CDR3 sequence: CASSYSSTLTGNQPQHF. CDR3 sequence (DNA): TGTGCCAGCAGTTACTCGTCTACCCTGACAGGGAATCAGCCCCAGCATTTT.

The chain joins TRBV5-4 to TRBJ1-3, with TRBD1 matching 8 bases. Per germline, CDR1 SGHNT and CDR2 YYREEE (reference sequence). The CDR3 loop spans 16 amino acids. V was clipped by 4 bases and J by 0 bases; unmatched bases: 6. CDR3 sequence reads: CASSRPGGPSGNTIYF. The DNA of the CDR3 is TGTGCCAGCAGCAGGCCAGGGGGCCCCTCTGGAAACACCATATATTTT.

DNA for the CDR3: TGTGCCAGCAGTGAAGCGGCGGGGGCTGGGTATGGCTACACCTTC. As protein: CASSEAAGAGYGYTF. This chain joins TRBV6-1 and TRBJ1-2; possibly TRBD1 for D (6 bases). V lost 0 bases to trimming and J lost 5 bases, with 13 bases between them. Germline values: CDR1 MNHNS, CDR2 SASEGT. The CDR3 is 15 residues long.